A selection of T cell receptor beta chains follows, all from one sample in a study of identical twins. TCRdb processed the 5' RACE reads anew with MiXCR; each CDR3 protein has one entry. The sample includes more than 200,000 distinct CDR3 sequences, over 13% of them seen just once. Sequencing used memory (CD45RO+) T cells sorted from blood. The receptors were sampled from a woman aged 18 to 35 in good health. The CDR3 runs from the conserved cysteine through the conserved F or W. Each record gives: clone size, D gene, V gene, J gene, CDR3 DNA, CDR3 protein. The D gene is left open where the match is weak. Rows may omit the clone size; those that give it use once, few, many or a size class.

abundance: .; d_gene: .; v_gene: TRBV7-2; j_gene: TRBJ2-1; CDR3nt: TGTGCCAGCAGCACCCTTTCCGGAGGCGAGCAGTTCTTC; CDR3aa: CASSTLSGGEQFF
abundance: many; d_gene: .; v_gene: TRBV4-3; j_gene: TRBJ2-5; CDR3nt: TGCGCCAGCAGCCCCCGGACAGAAGAGACCCAGTACTTC; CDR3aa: CASSPRTEETQYF
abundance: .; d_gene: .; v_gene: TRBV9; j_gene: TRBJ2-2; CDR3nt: TGTGCCAGCAGCGTAGGAGGTTGGACCGGGGAGCTGTTTTTT; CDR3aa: CASSVGGWTGELFF
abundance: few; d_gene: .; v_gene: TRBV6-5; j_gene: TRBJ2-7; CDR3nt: TGTGCCAGTTCCCGGGGGACCGAGCAGTACTTC; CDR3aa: CASSRGTEQYF
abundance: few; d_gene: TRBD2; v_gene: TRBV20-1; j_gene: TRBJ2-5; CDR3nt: TGCAGTGCTCACCGGACTAGTCGAGAGACCCAGTACTTC; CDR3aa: CSAHRTSRETQYF
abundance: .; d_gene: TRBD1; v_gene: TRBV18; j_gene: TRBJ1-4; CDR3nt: TGTGCCAGCTCACCCAAATCAGGGGGCGATGAAAAACTGTTTTTT; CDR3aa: CASSPKSGGDEKLFF
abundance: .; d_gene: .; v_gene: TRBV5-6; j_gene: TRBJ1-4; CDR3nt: TGTGCCAGCAGCTTGACCCTTAATGAAAAACTGTTTTTT; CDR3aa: CASSLTLNEKLFF
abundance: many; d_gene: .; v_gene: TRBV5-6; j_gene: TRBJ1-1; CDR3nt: TGTGCCAGCAGCTTGGACAGGGCGACTGAAGCTTTCTTT; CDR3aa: CASSLDRATEAFF
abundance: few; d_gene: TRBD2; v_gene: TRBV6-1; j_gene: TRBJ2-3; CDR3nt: TGTGCCAGCAGTGGACGTAGCGGGAGGGCCCCAGATACGCAGTATTTT; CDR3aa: CASSGRSGRAPDTQYF
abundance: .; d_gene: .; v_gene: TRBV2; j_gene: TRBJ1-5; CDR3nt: TGTGCCAGGGGTGAGGGATCGAGCAATCAGCCCCAGCATTTT; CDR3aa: CARGEGSSNQPQHF
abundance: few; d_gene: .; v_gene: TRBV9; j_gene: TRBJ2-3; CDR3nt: TGTGCCAGCAGCGTAGGAGTGACAGATACGCAGTATTTT; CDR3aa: CASSVGVTDTQYF
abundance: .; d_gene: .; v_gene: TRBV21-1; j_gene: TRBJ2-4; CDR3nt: TGTGCCAGCAGCACCCGCGAGGGGGCCAAAAACATTCAGTACTTC; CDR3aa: CASSTREGAKNIQYF
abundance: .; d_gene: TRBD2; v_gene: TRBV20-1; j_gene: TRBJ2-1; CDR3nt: TGCAGTGTCAAATCTCCTAGCGGGGACTACAATGAGCAGTTCTTC; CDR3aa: CSVKSPSGDYNEQFF
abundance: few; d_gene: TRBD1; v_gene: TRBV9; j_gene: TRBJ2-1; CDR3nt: TGTGCCAGCAGCGTAGCGGGACAGGGAGACTACAATGAGCAGTTCTTC; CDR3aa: CASSVAGQGDYNEQFF
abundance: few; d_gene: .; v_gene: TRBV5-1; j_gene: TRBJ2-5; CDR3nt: TGCGCCAGCAGCTTGGATCCTCCGCCGTCAGAGACCCAGTACTTC; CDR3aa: CASSLDPPPSETQYF
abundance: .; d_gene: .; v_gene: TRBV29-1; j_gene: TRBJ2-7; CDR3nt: TGCAGCGTCCCGCGCTATAACGAGCAGTACTTC; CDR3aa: CSVPRYNEQYF
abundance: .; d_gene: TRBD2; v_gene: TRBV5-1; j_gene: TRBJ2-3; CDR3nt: TGCGCCAGCAGCTTGCCTAGCGGGGCGCCCACAGATACGCAGTATTTT; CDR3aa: CASSLPSGAPTDTQYF
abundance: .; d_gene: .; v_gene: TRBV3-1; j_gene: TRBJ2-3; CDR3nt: TGTGCCAGCAGCCGGATGTCCTCGGACACGCAGTATTTT; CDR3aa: CASSRMSSDTQYF
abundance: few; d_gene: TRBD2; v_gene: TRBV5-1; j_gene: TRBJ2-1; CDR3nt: TGCGCCAGCAGCTTTCGACTAGCGGCCTACAATGAGCAGTTCTTC; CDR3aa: CASSFRLAAYNEQFF
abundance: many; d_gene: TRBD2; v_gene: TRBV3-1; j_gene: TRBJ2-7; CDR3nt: TGTGCCAGCAGCCTCTACGGTAGCGGGAGAGCTTCCGAGCAGTACTTC; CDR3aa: CASSLYGSGRASEQYF
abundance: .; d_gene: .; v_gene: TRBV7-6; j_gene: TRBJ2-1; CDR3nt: TGTGCCAGCAGCTCGAACAAATACAATGAGCAGTTCTTC; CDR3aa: CASSSNKYNEQFF
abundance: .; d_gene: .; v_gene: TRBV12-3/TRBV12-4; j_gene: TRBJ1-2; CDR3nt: TGTGCCAGCGGCAGAATTGGCGGCTACACCTTC; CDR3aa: CASGRIGGYTF
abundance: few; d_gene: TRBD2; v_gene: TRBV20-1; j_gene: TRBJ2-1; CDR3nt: TGCAGTGCTAGAGATGCAGCGGGGACTCCGGGTGAGCAGTTCTTC; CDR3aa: CSARDAAGTPGEQFF
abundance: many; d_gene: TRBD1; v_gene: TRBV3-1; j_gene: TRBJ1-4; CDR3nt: TGTGCCAGCAGCCCGTCCCGGGACAGGGGTCGGAATGAAAAACTGTTTTTT; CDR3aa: CASSPSRDRGRNEKLFF
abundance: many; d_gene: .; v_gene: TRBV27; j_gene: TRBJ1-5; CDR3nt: TGTGCCAGCAGTTTAGAATTGGGGTTTCAGCCCCAGCATTTT; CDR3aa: CASSLELGFQPQHF
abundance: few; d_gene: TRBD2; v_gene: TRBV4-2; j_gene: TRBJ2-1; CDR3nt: TGTGCCAGCAGCCAAGGGCTAGCGGGGGACTTGAATGAGCAGTTCTTC; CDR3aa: CASSQGLAGDLNEQFF
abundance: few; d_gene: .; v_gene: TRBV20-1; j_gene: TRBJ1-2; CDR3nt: TGCAGTGCTAGTATGGTTGCGATGGACGGCTACACCTTC; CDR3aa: CSASMVAMDGYTF
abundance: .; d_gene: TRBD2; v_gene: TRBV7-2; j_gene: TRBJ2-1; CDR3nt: TGTGCCAGCAGCTTAGTAGGGACTAGCGGGAGTTATGAGCAGTTCTTC; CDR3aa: CASSLVGTSGSYEQFF
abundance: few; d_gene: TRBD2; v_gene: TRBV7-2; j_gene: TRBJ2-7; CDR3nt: TGTGCCAGCAGCGGGGGGGAAAGGAGCTACGAGCAGTACTTC; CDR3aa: CASSGGERSYEQYF
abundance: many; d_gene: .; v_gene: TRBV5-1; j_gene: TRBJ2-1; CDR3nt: TGCGCCAGCAGCTTGGGGGAGCGAGGCTACAATGAGCAGTTCTTC; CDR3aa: CASSLGERGYNEQFF
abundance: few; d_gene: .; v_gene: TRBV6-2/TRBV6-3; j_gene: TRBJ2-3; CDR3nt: TGTGCCAGCAGTTCCTCCCATTCTTCGCAGTATTTT; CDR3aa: CASSSSHSSQYF
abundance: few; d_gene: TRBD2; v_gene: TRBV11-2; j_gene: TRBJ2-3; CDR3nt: TGTGCCAGCAGCTTGCTAACTAGCGGGACAGATACGCAGTATTTT; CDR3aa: CASSLLTSGTDTQYF
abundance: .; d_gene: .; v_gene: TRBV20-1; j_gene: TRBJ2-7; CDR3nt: TGCAGTGCTTACAAAACCGGGGCGTACGAGCAGTACTTC; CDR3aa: CSAYKTGAYEQYF
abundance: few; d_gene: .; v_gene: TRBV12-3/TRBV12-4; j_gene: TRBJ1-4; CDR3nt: TGTGCCAGCAGTCGCTCGGGAGCGACTAATGAAAAACTGTTTTTT; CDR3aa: CASSRSGATNEKLFF
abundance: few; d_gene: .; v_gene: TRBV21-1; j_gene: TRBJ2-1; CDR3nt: TGTGCCAGCAGCAAGCCTAGCGGGCGTGCCTACAATGAGCAGTTCTTC; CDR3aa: CASSKPSGRAYNEQFF
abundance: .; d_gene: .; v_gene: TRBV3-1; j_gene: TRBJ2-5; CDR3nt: TGTGCCAGCAGCCAACTCGGCGTCAGCCAAGAGACCCAGTACTTC; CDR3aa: CASSQLGVSQETQYF
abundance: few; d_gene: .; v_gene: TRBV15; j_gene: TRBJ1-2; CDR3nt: TGTGCCACCAGCGGACGAATTGGCGATGGCTACACCTTC; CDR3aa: CATSGRIGDGYTF
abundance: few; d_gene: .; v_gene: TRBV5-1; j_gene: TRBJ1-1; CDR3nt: TGCGCCAGCAGCTTGGATAGACTCAGGGGTGAAGCTTTCTTT; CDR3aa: CASSLDRLRGEAFF
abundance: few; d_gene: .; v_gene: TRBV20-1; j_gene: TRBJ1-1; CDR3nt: TGCAGTGCTGGTATAATGAACACTGAAGCTTTCTTT; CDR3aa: CSAGIMNTEAFF
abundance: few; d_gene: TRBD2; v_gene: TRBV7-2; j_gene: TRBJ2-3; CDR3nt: TGTGCCAGCAGCCAGCGGACTAGCGGGAGATTATTAGATACGCAGTATTTT; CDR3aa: CASSQRTSGRLLDTQYF
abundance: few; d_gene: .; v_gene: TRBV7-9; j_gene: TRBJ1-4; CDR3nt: TGTGCCAGCAGCTACCAGGGAGCGTTGGAAAAACTGTTTTTT; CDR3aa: CASSYQGALEKLFF
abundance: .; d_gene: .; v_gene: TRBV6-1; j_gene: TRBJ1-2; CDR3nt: TGTGCCAGCAGCCGAACCTTGGACGCGGGAGGTTCTGGCTACACCTTC; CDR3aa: CASSRTLDAGGSGYTF
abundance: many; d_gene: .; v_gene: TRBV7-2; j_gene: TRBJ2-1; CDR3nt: TGTGCCAGCAGCTTATCAAACAATGAGCAGTTCTTC; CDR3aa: CASSLSNNEQFF
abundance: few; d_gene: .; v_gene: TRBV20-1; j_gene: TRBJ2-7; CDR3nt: TGCAGTGCTAGTCATCAGGACTACGAGCAGTACTTC; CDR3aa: CSASHQDYEQYF
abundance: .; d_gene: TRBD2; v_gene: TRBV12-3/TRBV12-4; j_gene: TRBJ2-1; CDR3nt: TGTGCCAGCAGAAAAACCGGGACTAGCGGGAAGCAGTTCTTC; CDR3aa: CASRKTGTSGKQFF
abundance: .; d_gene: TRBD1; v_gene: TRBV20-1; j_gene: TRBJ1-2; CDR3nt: TGCAGTGCTAGAGAGACAGGGGGAAACTATGGCTACACCTTC; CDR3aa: CSARETGGNYGYTF
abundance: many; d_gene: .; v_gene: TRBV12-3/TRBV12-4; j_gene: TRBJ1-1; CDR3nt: TGTGCCAGCACCCCGGGTGGGGGGCGCGGCACTGAAGCTTTCTTT; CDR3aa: CASTPGGGRGTEAFF
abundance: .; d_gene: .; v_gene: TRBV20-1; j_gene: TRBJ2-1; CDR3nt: TGCAGTCCATTTCACCAACAACCCTACAATGAGCAGTTCTTC; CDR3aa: CSPFHQQPYNEQFF
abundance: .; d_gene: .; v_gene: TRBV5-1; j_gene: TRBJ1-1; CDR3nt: TGCGCCAGCAGCTTGTCGGCAGGGATGAACACTGAAGCTTTCTTT; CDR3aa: CASSLSAGMNTEAFF
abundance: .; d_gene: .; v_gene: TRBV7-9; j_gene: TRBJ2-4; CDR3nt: TGTGCCAGCAGCTCTTTCACGGGGTTAGCCAAAAACATTCAGTACTTC; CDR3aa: CASSSFTGLAKNIQYF
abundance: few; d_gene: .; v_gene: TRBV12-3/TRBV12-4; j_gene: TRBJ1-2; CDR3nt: TGTGCCAGCTGGACGCCCGGCGGGAATAACTATGGCTACACCTTC; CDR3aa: CASWTPGGNNYGYTF
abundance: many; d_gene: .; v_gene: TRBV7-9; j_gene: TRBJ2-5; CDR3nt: TGTGCCAGCAGCCCAGTCCCGGGAGACCAGAAAGAGACCCAGTACTTC; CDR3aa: CASSPVPGDQKETQYF
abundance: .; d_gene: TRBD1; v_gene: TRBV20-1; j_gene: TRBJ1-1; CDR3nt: TGCAGTGCTAGCCCGGGACAGGGGGTAGCTTTCTTT; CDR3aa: CSASPGQGVAFF